This T cell receptor (beta chain) is from a study of blood T cell repertoires in COVID-19. Clones were read by immunoSEQ multiplex PCR, and TCRdb kept only the in-frame ones, dropping some. Here the sample spans around 250,000 clones, about 87% being singletons. Sequencing used peripheral blood. This clonotype originated in a woman in her seventies with COVID-19, enrolled during active disease.

The CDR3 DNA reads TGTGCCAGCAGCCTCGGGACAGGGATCTACGAGCAGTACTTC. Translation: CASSLGTGIYEQYF. The V gene is TRBV7-2, the J gene TRBJ2-7; 9 bases are shared with TRBD1. The CDR3 is made up of 14 amino acids. Trimming cost V 5 bases and J 3 bases; bases outside gene matches: 5. From germline, CDR1 is SGHTA and CDR2 FQGNSA.